Below, one T cell receptor (beta chain) is given with its context. This entry is derived from a study of blood T cell repertoires in COVID-19. Study in general: Material from acute and convalescent COVID-19 was sourced from the United States, Italy and Spain. In each case, the material was cDNA or gDNA derived from T cells, B-cell-depleted T cells, or PBMCs.

In the authors' methods: Nucleated cell counts were estimated from reference gene primer amplification. The repertoire was sequenced with immunoSEQ multiplex PCR; TCRdb's copy has only in-frame clones and lacks some. D and trimming were read from the DNA, whereas the V and J calls and clone size are those reported in that table. The sample holds approximately 160,000 clones, around 90% seen once. In germline, CDR1 is SGHDT, CDR2 YYEEEE. The CDR3 is made up of 13 amino acids. The V end was cut by 6 bases, the J end by 4 bases, with 13 bases between. The chain links TRBV5-6 to TRBJ1-2; possible D gene TRBD1, 6 bases. The sequenced material came from peripheral blood. This receptor was obtained from a man in his fifties or sixties with active or convalescent COVID-19. CDR3: CASTVQGIYGYTF. CDR3 DNA: TGTGCCAGCACCGTACAGGGAATCTATGGCTACACCTTC.